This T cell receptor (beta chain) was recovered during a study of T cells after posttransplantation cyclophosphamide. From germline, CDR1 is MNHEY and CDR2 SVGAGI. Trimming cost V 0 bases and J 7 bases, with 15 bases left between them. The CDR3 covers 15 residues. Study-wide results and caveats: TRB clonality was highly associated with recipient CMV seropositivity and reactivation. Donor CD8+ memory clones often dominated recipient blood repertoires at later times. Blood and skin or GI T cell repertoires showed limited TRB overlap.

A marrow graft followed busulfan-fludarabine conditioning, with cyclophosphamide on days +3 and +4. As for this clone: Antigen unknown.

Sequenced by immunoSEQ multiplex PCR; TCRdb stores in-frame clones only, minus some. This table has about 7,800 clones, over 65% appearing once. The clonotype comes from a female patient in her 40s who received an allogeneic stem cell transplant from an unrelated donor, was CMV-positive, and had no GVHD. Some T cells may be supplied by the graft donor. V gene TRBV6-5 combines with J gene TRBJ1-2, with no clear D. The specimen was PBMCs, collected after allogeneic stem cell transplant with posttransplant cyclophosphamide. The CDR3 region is CASSYSVLGVRGYTF. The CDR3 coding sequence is TGTGCCAGCAGTTACTCGGTTTTGGGAGTACGTGGCTACACCTTC.